These T cell receptor beta chains were read from a single sample in a study of early T cells in non-severe SARS-CoV-2 infection. TCRdb reprocessed the 5' RACE reads with MiXCR, giving one entry per CDR3 protein. Of under 140,000 distinct CDR3 sequences in the sample, over 10% are singletons; the top ten hold about 3.8%. Sequenced here: whole blood, sampled at baseline. Receptors were obtained from an adult who was a healthcare worker with PCR-confirmed SARS-CoV-2 infection or an uninfected control (not recorded which). Both conserved end residues are part of each CDR3. Each record gives: J gene, clone size, V gene, CDR3 length, D gene, CDR3 DNA, CDR3 protein. A D gene is named only where the DNA matches it firmly. Size is omitted from some rows. Given values are once, few, many or a class for expanded clones.

J gene: TRBJ2-1; clone size: NA; V gene: TRBV7-6; CDR3 length: 16; D gene: TRBD2; CDR3 DNA: TGTGCCAGCAGCCGGCGGGGGGCTTTGCCGTACAATGAGCAGTTCTTC; CDR3 protein: CASSRRGALPYNEQFF
J gene: TRBJ2-5; clone size: NA; V gene: TRBV20-1; CDR3 length: 14; D gene: TRBD1; CDR3 DNA: TGCAGTGCTAGTCGCGACAGGGGCGGCGAGACCCAGTACTTC; CDR3 protein: CSASRDRGGETQYF
J gene: TRBJ2-3; clone size: NA; V gene: TRBV2; CDR3 length: 14; D gene: TRBD2; CDR3 DNA: TGTGCCAGCAGGTCTAGCGGGATCACAGATACGCAGTATTTT; CDR3 protein: CASRSSGITDTQYF
J gene: TRBJ1-1; clone size: few; V gene: TRBV20-1; CDR3 length: 14; D gene: TRBD1; CDR3 DNA: TGCAGTGCGACCGGACAGGGCGGTAACACTGAAGCTTTCTTT; CDR3 protein: CSATGQGGNTEAFF
J gene: TRBJ2-7; clone size: few; V gene: TRBV2; CDR3 length: 13; D gene: NA; CDR3 DNA: TGTGCCAGACAGCTAGGGAACTCCTACGAGCAGTACTTC; CDR3 protein: CARQLGNSYEQYF
J gene: TRBJ2-1; clone size: few; V gene: TRBV25-1; CDR3 length: 13; D gene: NA; CDR3 DNA: TGTGCCAGCAGTGTCTCTTTTTACAATGAGCAGTTCTTC; CDR3 protein: CASSVSFYNEQFF
J gene: TRBJ2-1; clone size: many; V gene: TRBV11-2; CDR3 length: 16; D gene: NA; CDR3 DNA: TGTGCCAGTTCAAGGGGCTCCCCCCCGCTTTACAATGAGCAGTTCTTC; CDR3 protein: CASSRGSPPLYNEQFF
J gene: TRBJ2-5; clone size: many; V gene: TRBV2; CDR3 length: 11; D gene: NA; CDR3 DNA: TGTGCCAGCAGGGCCCTAGAGACCCAGTACTTC; CDR3 protein: CASRALETQYF
J gene: TRBJ2-5; clone size: few; V gene: TRBV7-3; CDR3 length: 15; D gene: NA; CDR3 DNA: TGTGCCAGCAGCCCTACGGGGCTGAACCAAGAGACCCAGTACTTC; CDR3 protein: CASSPTGLNQETQYF
J gene: TRBJ1-5; clone size: NA; V gene: TRBV19; CDR3 length: 15; D gene: NA; CDR3 DNA: TGTGCCAGTACTCTCCTTCACGGGAGCAATCAGCTCCAGCATTTT; CDR3 protein: CASTLLHGSNQLQHF
J gene: TRBJ2-6; clone size: few; V gene: TRBV5-5; CDR3 length: 18; D gene: NA; CDR3 DNA: TGTGCCAGCAGCTTTGGGCCCGTATCTGGCTCTGGGGCCAACGTCCTGACTTTC; CDR3 protein: CASSFGPVSGSGANVLTF
J gene: TRBJ1-1; clone size: many; V gene: TRBV5-6; CDR3 length: 14; D gene: NA; CDR3 DNA: TGTGCCAGCAGCTTATACAGGCGGAACACTGAAGCTTTCTTT; CDR3 protein: CASSLYRRNTEAFF
J gene: TRBJ2-2; clone size: NA; V gene: TRBV12-3/TRBV12-4; CDR3 length: 11; D gene: NA; CDR3 DNA: TGTGCCAGCACCCCCGGCCGGGAGCTGTTTTTT; CDR3 protein: CASTPGRELFF
J gene: TRBJ1-2; clone size: NA; V gene: TRBV6-1; CDR3 length: 15; D gene: NA; CDR3 DNA: TGTGCCAGCAGTGAAATGCAGGGAGTCCCTTATGGCTACACCTTC; CDR3 protein: CASSEMQGVPYGYTF
J gene: TRBJ1-1; clone size: NA; V gene: TRBV29-1; CDR3 length: 13; D gene: TRBD1; CDR3 DNA: TGCAGCGTTTTGGACAGGGGAGGAGATGAAGCTTTCTTT; CDR3 protein: CSVLDRGGDEAFF
J gene: TRBJ1-1; clone size: few; V gene: TRBV10-3; CDR3 length: 16; D gene: TRBD1; CDR3 DNA: TGTGCCATCAGTGAGAAATCGACAGGGACCGGCACTGAAGCTTTCTTT; CDR3 protein: CAISEKSTGTGTEAFF
J gene: TRBJ2-1; clone size: many; V gene: TRBV19; CDR3 length: 13; D gene: NA; CDR3 DNA: TGTGCCAGTAGTATTGAAACAAACGGTGAGCAGTTCTTC; CDR3 protein: CASSIETNGEQFF
J gene: TRBJ2-3; clone size: NA; V gene: TRBV3-1; CDR3 length: 13; D gene: NA; CDR3 DNA: TGTGCCAGCAGCCAAGGCAGCTCAGATACGCAGTATTTT; CDR3 protein: CASSQGSSDTQYF
J gene: TRBJ2-7; clone size: NA; V gene: TRBV5-4; CDR3 length: 15; D gene: TRBD2; CDR3 DNA: TGTGCCAGCAGGGGGGGGACTCAGGGATCGTACGAGCAGTACTTC; CDR3 protein: CASRGGTQGSYEQYF
J gene: TRBJ1-2; clone size: NA; V gene: TRBV28; CDR3 length: 15; D gene: TRBD1; CDR3 DNA: TGTGCCAGCAGTTTATCGGGGACAGGGACATTCGGCTACACCTTC; CDR3 protein: CASSLSGTGTFGYTF
J gene: TRBJ2-3; clone size: few; V gene: TRBV4-1; CDR3 length: 15; D gene: NA; CDR3 DNA: TGCGCCAGCAGCCACCCCAGGGCGGGCACAGATACGCAGTATTTT; CDR3 protein: CASSHPRAGTDTQYF
J gene: TRBJ2-4; clone size: many; V gene: TRBV12-3/TRBV12-4; CDR3 length: 16; D gene: TRBD2; CDR3 DNA: TGTGCCAGCAGTCCAAACCGGCCGGGAGGGTATAACATTCAGTACTTC; CDR3 protein: CASSPNRPGGYNIQYF
J gene: TRBJ1-1; clone size: NA; V gene: TRBV3-1; CDR3 length: 15; D gene: NA; CDR3 DNA: TGTGCCAGCAGCAATCCGACAGGATCGGACACTGAAGCTTTCTTT; CDR3 protein: CASSNPTGSDTEAFF
J gene: TRBJ1-2; clone size: NA; V gene: TRBV4-1; CDR3 length: 16; D gene: NA; CDR3 DNA: TGCGCCAGCAGCCAAGCGCCCCCGTCGGGGACTAATGGCTACACCTTC; CDR3 protein: CASSQAPPSGTNGYTF
J gene: TRBJ2-5; clone size: NA; V gene: TRBV15; CDR3 length: 13; D gene: NA; CDR3 DNA: TGTGCCACCAGCAAGGAGGGACAAGAGACCCAGTACTTC; CDR3 protein: CATSKEGQETQYF
J gene: TRBJ1-1; clone size: NA; V gene: TRBV3-1; CDR3 length: 14; D gene: NA; CDR3 DNA: TGTGCCAGCAGCCCAAACTCTTGGGCCACTGAAGCTTTCTTT; CDR3 protein: CASSPNSWATEAFF
J gene: TRBJ1-1; clone size: few; V gene: TRBV5-6; CDR3 length: 15; D gene: NA; CDR3 DNA: TGTGCCAGCAGCGGAGACGGCTCCTCGAACACTGAAGCTTTCTTT; CDR3 protein: CASSGDGSSNTEAFF
J gene: TRBJ1-1; clone size: NA; V gene: TRBV27; CDR3 length: 14; D gene: NA; CDR3 DNA: TGTGCCAGCAGTCTAGGAAGGGGGACCACTGAAGCTTTCTTT; CDR3 protein: CASSLGRGTTEAFF
J gene: TRBJ1-1; clone size: NA; V gene: TRBV6-1; CDR3 length: 13; D gene: NA; CDR3 DNA: TGTGCCAGCAGACAAAAACAAGAGACTGAAGCTTTCTTT; CDR3 protein: CASRQKQETEAFF
J gene: TRBJ1-1; clone size: NA; V gene: TRBV20-1; CDR3 length: 14; D gene: NA; CDR3 DNA: TGCAGTGCTAGAGATCCCGGGATGAACACTGAAGCTTTCTTT; CDR3 protein: CSARDPGMNTEAFF
J gene: TRBJ2-7; clone size: NA; V gene: TRBV20-1; CDR3 length: 14; D gene: TRBD2; CDR3 DNA: TGCAGTGCCCACACCCCGGGGGGAACTGACGAGCAGTACTTC; CDR3 protein: CSAHTPGGTDEQYF
J gene: TRBJ2-1; clone size: many; V gene: TRBV4-2; CDR3 length: 13; D gene: NA; CDR3 DNA: TGTGCCAGCAGGAGCGCCCGAGACGATGAGCAGTTCTTC; CDR3 protein: CASRSARDDEQFF
J gene: TRBJ2-2; clone size: few; V gene: TRBV3-1; CDR3 length: 14; D gene: NA; CDR3 DNA: TGTGCCAGCAGAGGAGGGAGTGGCACCGGGGAGCTGTTTTTT; CDR3 protein: CASRGGSGTGELFF
J gene: TRBJ2-7; clone size: many; V gene: TRBV27; CDR3 length: 17; D gene: TRBD2; CDR3 DNA: TGTGCCAGCAGTTGGGCCCCGGCTAGCGGGAGTAGCTACGAGCAGTACTTC; CDR3 protein: CASSWAPASGSSYEQYF
J gene: TRBJ1-6; clone size: NA; V gene: TRBV4-1; CDR3 length: 15; D gene: NA; CDR3 DNA: TGCGCCAGCAGTTTCGGGGGACGGCCTAATTCACCCCTCCACTTT; CDR3 protein: CASSFGGRPNSPLHF
J gene: TRBJ1-5; clone size: NA; V gene: TRBV6-5; CDR3 length: 15; D gene: NA; CDR3 DNA: TGTGCCAGCAGAAACGGACATGTGTCCAATCAGCCCCAGCATTTT; CDR3 protein: CASRNGHVSNQPQHF
J gene: TRBJ2-7; clone size: many; V gene: TRBV3-1; CDR3 length: 15; D gene: NA; CDR3 DNA: TGTGCCAGCAGCCAAGGAGGCAGTTCGCTCTACGAGCAGTACTTC; CDR3 protein: CASSQGGSSLYEQYF
J gene: TRBJ2-3; clone size: NA; V gene: TRBV12-1; CDR3 length: 15; D gene: NA; CDR3 DNA: TGTGCCAGCAGCTACGAGCGGGGGGATCCAGATACGCAGTATTTT; CDR3 protein: CASSYERGDPDTQYF
J gene: TRBJ2-2; clone size: NA; V gene: TRBV2; CDR3 length: 14; D gene: NA; CDR3 DNA: TGTGCCTCCAATCCCAGGGCGAACACCGGGGAGCTGTTTTTT; CDR3 protein: CASNPRANTGELFF
J gene: TRBJ2-3; clone size: many; V gene: TRBV2; CDR3 length: 16; D gene: NA; CDR3 DNA: TGTGCCAGCAGTGAACATGGGCAGGGGAAGGCAGATACGCAGTATTTT; CDR3 protein: CASSEHGQGKADTQYF
J gene: TRBJ1-2; clone size: NA; V gene: TRBV24-1; CDR3 length: 15; D gene: NA; CDR3 DNA: TGTGCCACCAGTGACCCCCAGAAAGGGGCCTATGGCTACACCTTC; CDR3 protein: CATSDPQKGAYGYTF
J gene: TRBJ2-5; clone size: few; V gene: TRBV9; CDR3 length: 16; D gene: NA; CDR3 DNA: TGTGCCAGCAGCCCATACCCGGGCCCCGAGGGGGAGACCCAGTACTTC; CDR3 protein: CASSPYPGPEGETQYF
J gene: TRBJ1-5; clone size: few; V gene: TRBV7-3; CDR3 length: 14; D gene: NA; CDR3 DNA: TGTGCCAGCAGCCCCGGGACTTCCAATCAGCCCCAGCATTTT; CDR3 protein: CASSPGTSNQPQHF
J gene: TRBJ1-3; clone size: many; V gene: TRBV27; CDR3 length: 15; D gene: NA; CDR3 DNA: TGTGCCAGCAGGACGGACAGAGTCCTAGGAAACACCATATATTTT; CDR3 protein: CASRTDRVLGNTIYF
J gene: TRBJ2-3; clone size: NA; V gene: TRBV2; CDR3 length: 15; D gene: NA; CDR3 DNA: TGTGCCAGCAGACGGGGCCTACCTAGCACAGATACGCAGTATTTT; CDR3 protein: CASRRGLPSTDTQYF